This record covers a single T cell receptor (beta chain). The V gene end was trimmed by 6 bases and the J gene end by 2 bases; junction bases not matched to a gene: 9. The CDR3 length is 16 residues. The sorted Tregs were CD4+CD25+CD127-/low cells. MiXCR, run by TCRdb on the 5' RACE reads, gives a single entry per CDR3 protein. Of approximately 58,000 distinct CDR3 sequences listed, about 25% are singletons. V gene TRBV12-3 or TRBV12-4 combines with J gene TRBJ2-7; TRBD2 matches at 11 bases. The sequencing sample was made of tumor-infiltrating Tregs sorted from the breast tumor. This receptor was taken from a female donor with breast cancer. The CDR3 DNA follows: TGTGCCAGCAGGCGCGGGGCGACTAGCGGGGCCTACGAGCAGTACTTC. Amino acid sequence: CASRRGATSGAYEQYF.